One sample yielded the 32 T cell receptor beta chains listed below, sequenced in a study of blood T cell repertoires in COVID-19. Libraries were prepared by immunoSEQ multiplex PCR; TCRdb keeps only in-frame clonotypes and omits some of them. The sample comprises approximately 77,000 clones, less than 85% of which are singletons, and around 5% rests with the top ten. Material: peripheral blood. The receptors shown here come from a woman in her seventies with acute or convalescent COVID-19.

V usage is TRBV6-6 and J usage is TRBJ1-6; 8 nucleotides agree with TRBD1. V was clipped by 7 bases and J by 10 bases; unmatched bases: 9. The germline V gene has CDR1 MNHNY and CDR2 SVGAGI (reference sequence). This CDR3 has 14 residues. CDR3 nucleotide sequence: TGTGCCAGCACCTTGGACAGGGAGCGATCACCCCTCCACTTT. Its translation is CASTLDRERSPLHF.

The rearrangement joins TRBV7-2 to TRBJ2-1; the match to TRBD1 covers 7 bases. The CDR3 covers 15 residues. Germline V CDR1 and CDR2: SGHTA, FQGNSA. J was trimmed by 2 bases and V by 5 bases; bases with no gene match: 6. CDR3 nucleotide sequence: TGTGCCAGCAGCCCTTCACAGGGGACCTACAATGAGCAGTTCTTC. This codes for CASSPSQGTYNEQFF.

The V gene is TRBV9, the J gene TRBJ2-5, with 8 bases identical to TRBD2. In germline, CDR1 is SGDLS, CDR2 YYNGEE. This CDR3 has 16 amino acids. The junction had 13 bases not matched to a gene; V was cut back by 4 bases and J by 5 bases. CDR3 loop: CASSHTQVGGGETQYF. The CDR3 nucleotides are TGTGCCAGCAGCCACACGCAAGTTGGCGGGGGGGAGACCCAGTACTTC.

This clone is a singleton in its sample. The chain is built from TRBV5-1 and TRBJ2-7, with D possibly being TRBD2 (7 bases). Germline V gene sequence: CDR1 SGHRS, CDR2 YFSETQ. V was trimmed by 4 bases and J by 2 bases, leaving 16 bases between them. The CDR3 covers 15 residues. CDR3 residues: CASSLLGGETYEQYF. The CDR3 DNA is TGCGCCAGCAGCCTTTTAGGGGGGGAGACCTACGAGCAGTACTTC. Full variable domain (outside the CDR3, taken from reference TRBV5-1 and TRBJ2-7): KAGVTQTPRYLIKTRGQQVTLSCSPISGHRSVSWYQQTPGQGLQFLFEYFSETQRNKGNFPGRFSGRQFSNSRSEMNVSTLELGDSALYLCASSLLGGETYEQYFGPGTRLTVT.

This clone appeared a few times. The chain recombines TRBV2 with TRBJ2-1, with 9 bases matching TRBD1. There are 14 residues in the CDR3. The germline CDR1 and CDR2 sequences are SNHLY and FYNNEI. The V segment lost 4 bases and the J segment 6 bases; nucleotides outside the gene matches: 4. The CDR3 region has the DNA TGTGCCAGCAGTGTAGGGACAGGGATCAATGAGCAGTTCTTC. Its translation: CASSVGTGINEQFF.

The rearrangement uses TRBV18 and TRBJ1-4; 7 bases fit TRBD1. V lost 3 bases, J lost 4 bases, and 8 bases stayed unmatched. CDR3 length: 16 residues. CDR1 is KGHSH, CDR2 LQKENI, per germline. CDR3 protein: CASSPLQGKGNEKLFF. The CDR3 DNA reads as TGTGCCAGCTCACCGCTACAGGGGAAGGGTAATGAAAAACTGTTTTTT.

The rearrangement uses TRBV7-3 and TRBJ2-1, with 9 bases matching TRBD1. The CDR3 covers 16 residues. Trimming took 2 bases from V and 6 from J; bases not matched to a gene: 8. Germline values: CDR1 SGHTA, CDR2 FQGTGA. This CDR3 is CASSLGPGQGINEQFF. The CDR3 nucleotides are TGTGCCAGCAGCTTAGGACCGGGACAGGGAATCAATGAGCAGTTCTTC.

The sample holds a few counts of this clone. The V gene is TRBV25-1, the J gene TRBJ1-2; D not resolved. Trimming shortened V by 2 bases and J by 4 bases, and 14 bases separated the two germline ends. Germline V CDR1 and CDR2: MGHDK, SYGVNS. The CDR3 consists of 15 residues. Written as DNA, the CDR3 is TGTGCCAGCAGTGAAAGGTACCCTCGGGGCTATGGCTACACCTTC. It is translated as CASSERYPRGYGYTF.

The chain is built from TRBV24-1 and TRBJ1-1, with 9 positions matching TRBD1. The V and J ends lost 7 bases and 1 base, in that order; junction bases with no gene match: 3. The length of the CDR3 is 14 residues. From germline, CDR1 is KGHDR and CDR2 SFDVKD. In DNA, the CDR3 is TGTGCCACCAGACAGGGGGCGGCGAACACTGAAGCTTTCTTT. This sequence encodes CATRQGAANTEAFF.

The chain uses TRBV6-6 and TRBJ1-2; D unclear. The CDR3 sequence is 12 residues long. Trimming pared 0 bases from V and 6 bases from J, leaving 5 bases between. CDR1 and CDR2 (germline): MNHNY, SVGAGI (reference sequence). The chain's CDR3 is CASSYSGDGYTF. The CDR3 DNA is TGTGCCAGCAGTTACTCCGGGGATGGCTACACCTTC.

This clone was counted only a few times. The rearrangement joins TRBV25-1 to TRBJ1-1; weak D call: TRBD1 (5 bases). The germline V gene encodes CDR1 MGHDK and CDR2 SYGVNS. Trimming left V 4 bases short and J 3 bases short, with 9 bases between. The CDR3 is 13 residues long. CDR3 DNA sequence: TGTGCCAGCAGTGTATCAGGGCACACTGAAGCTTTCTTT. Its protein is CASSVSGHTEAFF.

The chain's CDR3 is CASSQDRGQASGGYTF. For the CDR3, the DNA is TGTGCCAGCAGCCAAGACAGAGGACAGGCTTCTGGCGGCTACACCTTC. V usage is TRBV4-2 and J usage is TRBJ1-2, with 7 nucleotides matching TRBD1. Germline assignment: CDR1 LGHNA and CDR2 YNFKEQ. CDR3 size: 16 residues. J lost 8 bases, V lost 0 bases, and 12 bases had no gene match.

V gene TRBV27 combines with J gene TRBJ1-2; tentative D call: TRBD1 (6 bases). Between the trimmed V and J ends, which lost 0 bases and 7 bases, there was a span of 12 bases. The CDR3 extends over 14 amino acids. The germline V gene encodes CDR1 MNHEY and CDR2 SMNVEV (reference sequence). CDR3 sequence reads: CASSLSHREGGYTF. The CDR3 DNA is TGTGCCAGCAGTTTATCGCACAGGGAAGGTGGCTACACCTTC.

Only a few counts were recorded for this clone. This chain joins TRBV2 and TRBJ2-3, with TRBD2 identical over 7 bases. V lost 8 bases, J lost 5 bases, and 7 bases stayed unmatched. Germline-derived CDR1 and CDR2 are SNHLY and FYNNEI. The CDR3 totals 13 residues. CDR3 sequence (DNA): TGTGCCAGCCTGGGAGCGGGGCAAGATACGCAGTATTTT. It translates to CASLGAGQDTQYF. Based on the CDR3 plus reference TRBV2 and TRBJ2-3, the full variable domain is EPEVTQTPSHQVTQMGQEVILRCVPISNHLYFYWYRQILGQKVEFLVSFYNNEISEKSEIFDDQFSVERPDGSNFTLKIRSTKLEDSAMYFCASLGAGQDTQYFGPGTRLTVL.

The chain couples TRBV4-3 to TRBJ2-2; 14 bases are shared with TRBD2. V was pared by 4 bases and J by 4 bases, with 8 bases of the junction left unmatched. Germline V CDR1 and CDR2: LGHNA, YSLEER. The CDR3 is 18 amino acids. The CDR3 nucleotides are TGCGCCAGCAGCCTTCAGACTAGCGGGGGGGATTTCACCGGGGAGCTGTTTTTT. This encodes CASSLQTSGGDFTGELFF.

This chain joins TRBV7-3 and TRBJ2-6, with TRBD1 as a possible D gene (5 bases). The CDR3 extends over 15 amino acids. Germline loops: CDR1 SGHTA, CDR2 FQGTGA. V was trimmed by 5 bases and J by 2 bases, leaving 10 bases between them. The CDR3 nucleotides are TGTGCCAGCAGCCCCCAGGGCACTGGGGCCAACGTCCTGACTTTC. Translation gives CASSPQGTGANVLTF.

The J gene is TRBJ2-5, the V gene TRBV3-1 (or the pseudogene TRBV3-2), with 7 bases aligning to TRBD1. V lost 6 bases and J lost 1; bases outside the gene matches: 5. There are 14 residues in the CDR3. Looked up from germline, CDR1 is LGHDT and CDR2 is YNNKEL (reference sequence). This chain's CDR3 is CASRRTGVQETQYF. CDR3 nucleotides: TGTGCCAGCAGGCGGACAGGCGTCCAAGAGACCCAGTACTTC.

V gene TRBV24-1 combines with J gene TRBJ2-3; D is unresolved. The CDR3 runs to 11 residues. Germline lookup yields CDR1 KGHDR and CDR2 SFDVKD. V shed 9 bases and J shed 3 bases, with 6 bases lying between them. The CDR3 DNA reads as TGTGCCACCGGGCCGACAGATACGCAGTATTTT. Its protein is CATGPTDTQYF.

The CDR3 DNA sequence: TGTGCCAGCAGCTTAACGACTAGCGGGGGGGCCACAGATACGCAGTATTTT. It yields the protein CASSLTTSGGATDTQYF. J is TRBJ2-3 and V is TRBV7-8; TRBD2 matches at 14 bases. Trimming cost V 2 bases and J 2 bases; bases outside gene matches: 3. This CDR3 comprises 17 residues. The V gene's germline CDR1 is SGHVS and CDR2 FQNEAQ.

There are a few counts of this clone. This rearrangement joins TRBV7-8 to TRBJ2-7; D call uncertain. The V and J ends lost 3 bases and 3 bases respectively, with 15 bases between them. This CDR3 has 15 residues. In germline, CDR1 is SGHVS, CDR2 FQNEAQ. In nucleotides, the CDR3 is TGTGCCAGCAGCTTCAGCTCCCCGGAGATCTACGAGCAGTACTTC. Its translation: CASSFSSPEIYEQYF.

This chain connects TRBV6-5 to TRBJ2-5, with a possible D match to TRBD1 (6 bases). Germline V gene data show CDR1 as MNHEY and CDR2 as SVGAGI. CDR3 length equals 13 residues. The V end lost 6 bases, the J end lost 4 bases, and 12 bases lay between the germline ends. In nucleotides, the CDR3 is TGTGCCAGCAGATCAGGGGTGGTAGAGACCCAGTACTTC. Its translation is CASRSGVVETQYF.

The CDR3 region is CASSSGTGRGYTF. CDR3 coding DNA: TGTGCCAGCAGCTCAGGGACAGGTCGAGGCTACACCTTC. This chain connects TRBV5-6 to TRBJ1-2; 8 nucleotides match TRBD1. The CDR3 runs 13 residues. Germline V gene data show CDR1 as SGHDT and CDR2 as YYEEEE. With V trimmed by 3 bases and J by 8 bases, 6 bases remained unmatched.

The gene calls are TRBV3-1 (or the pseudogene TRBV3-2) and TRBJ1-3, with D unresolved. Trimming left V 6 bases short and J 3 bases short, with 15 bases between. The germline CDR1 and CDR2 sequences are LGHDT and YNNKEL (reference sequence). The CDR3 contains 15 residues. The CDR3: CASSPFTLNGNTIYF. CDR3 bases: TGTGCCAGCAGTCCCTTTACTTTGAATGGAAACACCATATATTTT.

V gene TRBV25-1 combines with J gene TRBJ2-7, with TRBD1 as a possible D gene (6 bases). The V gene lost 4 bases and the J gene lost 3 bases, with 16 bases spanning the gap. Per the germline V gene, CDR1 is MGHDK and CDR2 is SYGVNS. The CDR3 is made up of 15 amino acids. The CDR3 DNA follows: TGTGCCAGCAGTGCCCTCCAGGGGCCGATCTACGAGCAGTACTTC. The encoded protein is CASSALQGPIYEQYF.

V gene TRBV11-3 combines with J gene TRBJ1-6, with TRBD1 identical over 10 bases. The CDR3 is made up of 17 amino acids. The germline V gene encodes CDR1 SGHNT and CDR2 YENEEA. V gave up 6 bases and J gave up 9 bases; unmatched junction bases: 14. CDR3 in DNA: TGTGCCAGCAGATCGTGGGAGGCGGGACAGGGGATTTCACCCCTCCACTTT. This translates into CASRSWEAGQGISPLHF.

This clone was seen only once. The CDR3 DNA reads TGTGCCAGCAGTTTAAAAGGGACATACGTGGGGATAACAACTGAAGCTTTCTTT. Its protein is CASSLKGTYVGITTEAFF. The V call is TRBV27, the J call TRBJ1-1, with D maybe TRBD1 (6 bases). Trimming stripped 2 bases from V and 5 bases from J, with 24 bases between. CDR1 and CDR2 (germline): MNHEY, SMNVEV (reference sequence). CDR3 length equals 18 residues.

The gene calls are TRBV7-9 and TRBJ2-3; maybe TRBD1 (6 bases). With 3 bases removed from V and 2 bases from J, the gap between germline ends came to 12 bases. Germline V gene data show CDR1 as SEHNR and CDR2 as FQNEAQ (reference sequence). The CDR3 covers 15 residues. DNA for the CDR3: TGTGCCAGCAGCTTTGAGCAGGGGCCCACAGATACGCAGTATTTT. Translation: CASSFEQGPTDTQYF. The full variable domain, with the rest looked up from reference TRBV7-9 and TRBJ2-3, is DTGVSQNPRHKITKRGQNVTFRCDPISEHNRLYWYRQTLGQGPEFLTYFQNEAQLEKSRLLSDRFSAERPKGSFSTLEIQRTEQGDSAMYLCASSFEQGPTDTQYFGPGTRLTVL.

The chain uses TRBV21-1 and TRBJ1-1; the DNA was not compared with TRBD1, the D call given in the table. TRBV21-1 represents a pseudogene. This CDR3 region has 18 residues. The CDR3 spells CASSNEWLAGGVNTEAFF. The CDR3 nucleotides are TGTGCCAGCAGCAATGAATGGTTGGCAGGGGGTGTGAACACTGAAGCTTTCTTT.

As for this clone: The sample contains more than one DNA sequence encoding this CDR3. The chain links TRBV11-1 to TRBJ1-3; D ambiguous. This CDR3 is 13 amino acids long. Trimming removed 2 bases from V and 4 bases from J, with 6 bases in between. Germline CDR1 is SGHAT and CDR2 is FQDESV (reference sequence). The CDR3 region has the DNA TGTGCCAGCAGCTTAAACTCGGGAAACACCATATATTTT. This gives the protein CASSLNSGNTIYF.

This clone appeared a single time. For the CDR3, the DNA is TGTGCCAGCAGTGGCTACGGGACAGTTAATATTATGATCGGCTACACCTTC. Its protein is CASSGYGTVNIMIGYTF. The chain combines TRBV2 with TRBJ1-2; TRBD1 matches at 7 bases. Germline loops: CDR1 SNHLY, CDR2 FYNNEI. V gave up 4 bases and J gave up 8 bases; unmatched junction bases: 19. This CDR3 has 17 residues.

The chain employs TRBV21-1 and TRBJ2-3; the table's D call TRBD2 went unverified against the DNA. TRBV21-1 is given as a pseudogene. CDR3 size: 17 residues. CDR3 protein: CASSKESSGGAGDTQYF. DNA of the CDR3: TGTGCCAGCAGCAAAGAATCTAGCGGGGGGGCGGGAGATACGCAGTATTTT.

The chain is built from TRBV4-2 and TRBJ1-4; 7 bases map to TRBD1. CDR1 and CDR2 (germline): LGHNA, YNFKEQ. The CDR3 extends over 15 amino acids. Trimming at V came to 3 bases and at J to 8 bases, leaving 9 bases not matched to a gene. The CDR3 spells CASSQNTGVREKLFF. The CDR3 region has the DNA TGTGCCAGCAGCCAGAATACAGGGGTAAGGGAAAAACTGTTTTTT.